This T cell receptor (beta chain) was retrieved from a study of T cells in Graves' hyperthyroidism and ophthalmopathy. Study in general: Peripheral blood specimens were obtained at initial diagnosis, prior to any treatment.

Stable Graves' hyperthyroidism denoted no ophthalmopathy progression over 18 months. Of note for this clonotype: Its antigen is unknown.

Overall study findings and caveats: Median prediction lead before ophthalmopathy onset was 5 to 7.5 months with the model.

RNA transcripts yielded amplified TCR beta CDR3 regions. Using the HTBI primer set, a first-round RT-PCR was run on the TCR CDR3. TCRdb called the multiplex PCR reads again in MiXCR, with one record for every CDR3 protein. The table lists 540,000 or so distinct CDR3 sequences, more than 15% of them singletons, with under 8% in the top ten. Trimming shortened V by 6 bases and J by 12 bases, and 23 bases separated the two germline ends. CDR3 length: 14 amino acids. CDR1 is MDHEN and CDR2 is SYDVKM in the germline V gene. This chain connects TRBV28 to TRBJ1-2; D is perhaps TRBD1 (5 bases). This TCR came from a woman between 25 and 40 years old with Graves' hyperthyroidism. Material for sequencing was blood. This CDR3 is CASRPGTSAMANTF. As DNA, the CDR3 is TGTGCCAGCAGACCAGGGACTTCCGCTATGGCTAACACCTTC.